The TCR beta chain under discussion was sequenced for a study of T cell responses to AZD1222 COVID-19 vaccine. The method was immunoSEQ multiplex PCR; TCRdb's version includes in-frame clones alone and lacks a portion of them. This sample has around 110,000 clones, with 92% found just once. Regarding this clone: One end of the junction is discordant with germline, which a read error may explain.

CDR1 is SQVTM, CDR2 ANQGSEA, per germline. The CDR3 consists of 15 residues. The V and J genes are TRBV29-1 and TRBJ2-1; 13 positions match TRBD2. This sequence originates from an adult who received the AZD1222 COVID-19 vaccine. Source: peripheral blood, taken 28 days after the second AZD1222 dose. CDR3 in DNA: TGCAGCGTCGAAGGACTAGCGGGGGTCTACAATGAGCAGTTCTTC. Translation: CSVEGLAGVYNEQFF.